The entry below describes one TCR beta chain. Germline values: CDR1 SEHNR, CDR2 FQNEAQ (reference sequence). The CDR3 runs to 15 residues. Trimming cost V 0 bases and J 7 bases; bases outside gene matches: 3. Authors' methods: Amplification with reference gene primers provided the estimates of nucleated cell counts. Profiling relied on immunoSEQ multiplex PCR, and the TCRdb table lists in-frame clones only, not all of them. That table furnishes V, J and clone size, whereas the DNA furnished D and trimming. The table lists around 240,000 clones, 75% to 85% of them singletons. This sample was taken from a study of blood T cell repertoires in COVID-19. Study at large: Samples came from the United States, Italy and Spain, spanning acute and convalescent COVID-19. From T cells, B-cell-depleted T cells, or PBMCs came the material, which was cDNA or gDNA.

The chain has TRBV7-9 and TRBJ1-4, with TRBD1 matching over 9 bases. The sequence came from a woman aged 40 to 49 who had recovered from COVID-19. The material sequenced was peripheral blood. CDR3 nucleotide sequence: TGTGCCAGCAGCTTAGCGGGGACAGGGACTGAAAAACTGTTTTTT. Protein sequence: CASSLAGTGTEKLFF.